These T cell receptor beta chains were read from a single sample in a study of early T cells in non-severe SARS-CoV-2 infection. TCRdb re-analysed the 5' RACE reads in MiXCR, keeping a single row per CDR3 protein. The sample carries approximately 63,000 distinct CDR3 sequences, over 4.5% recorded once. The sample consisted of whole blood, taken at baseline. The receptors here all came from an adult who was a healthcare worker with PCR-confirmed SARS-CoV-2 infection or an uninfected control (not recorded which). CDR3s include the opening cysteine and the closing phenylalanine or tryptophan. The D gene is left open where the match is weak. Size tells how often a clone was seen (once, few, many) or the class of an expanded clone, and some rows leave it out.

V gene,J gene,D gene,clone size,CDR3 DNA,CDR3 protein
TRBV6-5,TRBJ2-7,.,many,TGTGCCAGCAGGCAGACCTCAACCTACGAGCAGTACTTC,CASRQTSTYEQYF
TRBV6-4,TRBJ2-3,TRBD2,.,TGTGCCAGCAGAGACCGTCTAGCGGGGACAGATACGCAGTATTTT,CASRDRLAGTDTQYF
TRBV20-1,TRBJ2-1,TRBD2,many,TGCAGTGTGGTTCCTACTAGCGCATACTCCTACAATGAGCAGTTCTTC,CSVVPTSAYSYNEQFF
TRBV5-6,TRBJ1-1,.,many,TGTGCCAGCACCTCGACTGAGAACACTGAAGCTTTCTTT,CASTSTENTEAFF
TRBV20-1,TRBJ2-4,TRBD2,many,TGCAGTGCTAGAGGACTAGCGGAACAGTACTTC,CSARGLAEQYF
TRBV11-2,TRBJ2-5,TRBD1,many,TGTGCCAGCAGCGACAGGGTTCCCCAGTACTTC,CASSDRVPQYF
TRBV28,TRBJ1-1,.,few,TGTGCCAGCAGTATTCCAGGGGAGGGGAACACTGAAGCTTTCTTT,CASSIPGEGNTEAFF
TRBV7-3,TRBJ2-2,TRBD1,few,TGTGCCAGCAGCCCTAAAACAGGGGGCAAGGACACCGGGGAGCTGTTTTTT,CASSPKTGGKDTGELFF
TRBV24-1,TRBJ2-2,TRBD1,few,TGTGCCACCAGCGCCGAGTTTACAGGGGGCAGGACCGGGGAGCTGTTTTTT,CATSAEFTGGRTGELFF
TRBV18,TRBJ1-4,.,many,TGTGCCAGCTCACCAGGACAACCTAATGAAAAACTGTTTTTT,CASSPGQPNEKLFF
TRBV25-1,TRBJ1-5,.,many,TGTGCCAGCAGTGCCCTTAATACAGGCGACGACAATCAGCCCCAGCATTTT,CASSALNTGDDNQPQHF
TRBV2,TRBJ1-1,.,many,TGTGCTAGGGGCTTTAACACTGAAGCTTTCTTT,CARGFNTEAFF
TRBV20-1,TRBJ2-1,TRBD2,many,TGCAGTGCGCCCCTAAGCGGGAGAGCTTTTCGGGAGCAGTTCTTC,CSAPLSGRAFREQFF
TRBV4-1,TRBJ2-5,TRBD2,few,TGCGCCAGCAGCCAAGATACTAGCGGGAGGGCCACACAGACCCAGTACTTC,CASSQDTSGRATQTQYF